This TCR beta chain was captured by sequencing in a study of identical twins. Germline V gene sequence: CDR1 MNHEY, CDR2 SMNVEV (reference sequence). The CDR3 is 14 amino acids. Trimming left V 8 bases short and J 2 bases short, with 13 bases between. Whole-study findings and limits: Whereas memory repertoires showed no such difference, abundant cord blood beta clonotypes carried fewer insertions. Invariant MAIT and iNKT cells may have partly biased zero-insertion analyses.

As for this clonotype: Its antigen is as yet unknown.

TCRdb itself ran the 5' RACE reads through MiXCR, one entry per CDR3 protein. The sample shows approximately 700,000 distinct CDR3 sequences, 15% to 20% of them seen only once. In addition, the sample was reused for a study of T cells expressing NK-cell markers. As reported in that work: Once again these clonotypes came out on top in the CD3+CD56-NKG2C+ fraction of several donors.

The V and J genes are TRBV27 and TRBJ2-1, with a tentative D call TRBD1 (6 bases). Sequenced sample: PBMCs. The clonotype was recovered from a woman under 30 in good health. CDR3 DNA: TGTGCCAGCCGGGACACCTATCCCTACAATGAGCAGTTCTTC. The encoded protein is CASRDTYPYNEQFF.